This TCR beta chain was identified in a study of T cell repertoires in cytomegalovirus infection. With V trimmed by 6 bases and J by 3 bases, 5 bases remained unmatched. The CDR3 consists of 13 residues. The germline V gene encodes CDR1 MNHEY and CDR2 SMNVEV (reference sequence). The sample holds many counts of this clonotype. Its specificity is unknown. Broader study findings: Cumulative frequency (of public TCR beta family members) identified carriers of CMV plus the relevant HLA.

MiXCR, applied by TCRdb to the reads, yields one record per CDR3 protein. The sample lists about 180,000 distinct CDR3 sequences, around an eighth occurring once. The J gene is TRBJ2-7, the V gene TRBV27; 7 bases are a match to TRBD1. Sequenced input: PBMCs. The sequence derives from a human donor in good health (CMV status not recorded). Some clones in this sample may be carry-over from other donors' samples. The CDR3 DNA sequence: TGTGCCAGCAGACCAGGACAGGACTACGAGCAGTACTTC. It yields the protein CASRPGQDYEQYF.